The TCR beta chain described here comes from a study of cytomegalovirus exposure and HLA in healthy donors. Across the whole study: For the approximately 360 genotyped donors, 80% to 90% fell within the Caucasian-associated ancestry cluster.

60 Vbeta and 13 Jbeta primers were used in PCR. The assay was immunoSEQ multiplex PCR, and TCRdb's table has in-frame clones only and misses some. The table for this sample gives about 41,000 clones. The CDR3 is 12 residues long. V lost 5 bases, J lost 2 bases, and 10 bases lay in between. Germline loops: CDR1 SQVTM, CDR2 ANQGSEA. All donors participated as healthy donors of bone marrow. Sequenced input: PBMCs. The origin of this receptor is a man under 40 in good health and CMV-seronegative. This chain uses TRBV29-1 with TRBJ2-7; a possible D gene is TRBD1 (5 bases). The DNA for the CDR3 is TGCAGCGTTCGTCCCAGGGCCTACGAGCAGTACTTC. Its translation is CSVRPRAYEQYF.